This entry concerns a single T cell receptor (beta chain). The antigen this receptor binds is unknown. Base-call qualities are not available, and no considerably larger clone is one nucleotide away. The germline V gene specifies SGHTA as CDR1 and FQGNSA as CDR2. V gives up 7 bases and J gives up 2 bases, and the segment between their germline ends measures 12 bases. The CDR3 runs 14 residues from the cysteine to the phenylalanine. The sequence is cut down to CDR3 DNA, 42 bases in frame from base 1. Libraries were built with RACE. TCRdb lists the instrument as NextSeq 500. Library preparation attached unique molecular identifiers to individual cDNA molecules for quantitative, reproducible TCR counting. From each blood RNA sample, both TCR alpha and TCR beta chains were sequenced. The source study handled its data this way. A median of roughly 99,000 TCRs per sample was observed, with a range of about 23,224 to 700,000. V, J and CDR3 annotation of the TCR reads was carried out using the Decombinator software suite. Every sample was subsampled to the same number of TCRs (28,000) for the PS versus PT1 abundance plots. Expanded TCRs were defined as absent before sensitization and observed at least eight times at the 2-week time point. TCRdb reprocessing: public reads trimmed at Q25 with fastp, clones called with MiXCR, in-frame beta chains kept. Every distinct CDR3 protein forms one entry, paired with its most common genes and DNA. The V and J calls, along with clone size, are taken from TCRdb and not from the paper's own processing. This sample is represented by 280,000 or so distinct CDR3 sequences; roughly 7.4% of them were singletons. The ten most abundant clones make up 1.2% of the sample.

This specimen's time point label, interpreted: pre-sensitization, week 0. Taken with the paper, the label for treatment or condition translates to: therapeutic diphenylcyclopropenone sensitization with weekly scalp DPC. Blood at each patch-test visit was drawn before the patch test was applied. Patients were considered eligible if aged 18 to 70, diagnosed with alopecia and deemed suitable for DPC therapy, and patients were excluded if pregnant. Total RNA was isolated from unfractionated whole blood collected in Tempus Blood RNA tubes. This record belongs to a study of human T cells and chemical hapten exposure (dated by TCRdb to about 2021). General notes on the study: For sensitization, 2% DPC in acetone was applied to a roughly 2 cm by roughly 2 cm area of upper inner arm skin. Weekly therapeutic DPC doses were additionally applied to the scalp of patients throughout the roughly 23-week study period. Patch testing on the upper back used Finn chambers containing 0.01% DPC, with scoring done after 6 days according to International Contact Dermatitis Research Group standards. The mostly female patient cohort included alopecia areata with under or over 50% scalp involvement, alopecia totalis and alopecia universalis. The libraries were sequenced as a pool, and the TCR yield per sample differed mostly because of small variations in library volumes within the pool. In alopecia patients, the study followed how the peripheral blood TCR repertoire changed in vivo over primary and secondary sensitization to diphenylcyclopropenone (DPC), a hapten. Patient blood was sampled pre-sensitization (week 0) and at 2, 6 and about 24 weeks after DPC sensitization. About 27 alopecia patients gave blood for TCR sequencing at one to four time points (pre-sensitization, 2, 6 and 24 weeks).

What the study reported, not specific to this receptor: The number of PT1 expanded TCRs positively correlated with patch test score, significant at thresholds 8, 16 and 32 but not 4. Because every patient had alopecia, a presumed autoimmune disease, the patients' immune response might differ from that of healthy individuals. Significantly more large CDR3 similarity clusters were formed by expanded TCRs than by pre-sensitization or healthy control sets, consistent with antigen-driven responses. DPC sensitization did not change the number of TCRs with a frequency above 1 in 1000, and there was no evidence of changes in global repertoire structure. Repeated subsampling changed both the strength of the expansion versus patch-test correlation and the threshold at which that correlation became significant.

Rearrangement joined TRBV7-2 to TRBJ1-5; too little of a D gene remains to name it. This sequence was found in a man younger than 35 with alopecia areata. Some clones in this sample may be carry-over from other donors' samples. The material sequenced was whole blood, taken in connection with sensitization to the hapten diphenylcyclopropenone (DPC). This receptor has the CDR3 CASNQVFGNQPQHF. The DNA is TGTGCCAGCAACCAGGTTTTTGGCAATCAGCCCCAGCATTTT.